The 5 T cell receptor beta chains presented below share a single source sample, sequenced in a study of T cell responses to AZD1222 COVID-19 vaccine. Sequencing was performed with immunoSEQ multiplex PCR; in TCRdb, only in-frame clones are kept and a portion is missing. This sample has some 150,000 clones, with 90% found just once. The sample consisted of peripheral blood, taken on day 0 of AZD1222 vaccination. The receptors originated from an adult in good health.

The chain is built from TRBV6-5 and TRBJ2-5; tentatively, D is TRBD1 (5 bases). The germline gives CDR1 MNHEY, CDR2 SVGAGI. There are 14 residues in the CDR3. Trimming left V 5 bases short and J 1 base short, with 11 bases between. The CDR3 protein is CASSTRQFQETQYF. The CDR3 DNA reads as TGTGCCAGCAGTACCCGACAGTTCCAAGAGACCCAGTACTTC.

The rearrangement joins TRBV2 to TRBJ1-1, with 9 nucleotides matching TRBD1. The V and J ends lost 6 bases and 4 bases, in that order; junction bases with no gene match: 6. CDR3 length: 14 residues. Per the germline V gene, CDR1 is SNHLY and CDR2 is FYNNEI. CDR3 protein: CASRSDRGGTEAFF. CDR3 nucleotides: TGTGCCAGCAGATCTGACAGGGGGGGCACTGAAGCTTTCTTT.

The chain links TRBV28 to TRBJ2-1; 8 positions agree with TRBD2. This CDR3 contains 14 residues. The ends lost 7 bases at V and 12 bases at J; junction bases unmatched: 14. Per germline, CDR1 MDHEN and CDR2 SYDVKM. CDR3 sequence reads: CASNAGGLRQGQFF. CDR3 in DNA: TGTGCCAGCAACGCGGGGGGTCTCCGTCAGGGGCAGTTCTTC. The entire variable domain, with the rest obtained from reference TRBV28 and TRBJ2-1, is as follows: DVKVTQSSRYLVKRTGEKVFLECVQDMDHENMFWYRQDPGLGLRLIYFSYDVKMKEKGDIPEGYSVSREKKERFSLILESASTNQTSMYLCASNAGGLRQGQFFGPGTRLTVL.

This chain joins TRBV7-8 and TRBJ1-2; 9 positions match TRBD1. The CDR3 loop spans 15 amino acids. V lost 5 bases to trimming and J lost 3 bases; unmatched junction nucleotides: 7. Germline V gene sequence: CDR1 SGHVS, CDR2 FQNEAQ. The CDR3 region has the DNA TGTGCCAGCAGCATTGGGACAGGGACTCACTATGGCTACACCTTC. Translated: CASSIGTGTHYGYTF.

The genes are TRBV28 and TRBJ2-1; D is ambiguous. Between the trimmed V and J ends, which lost 8 bases and 4 bases, there was a span of 9 bases. Germline CDR1 is MDHEN and CDR2 is SYDVKM. The CDR3 sequence is 12 residues long. The DNA for the CDR3 is TGTGCCAGCTCCGAGCTATACAATGAGCAGTTCTTC. It translates to CASSELYNEQFF.